This T cell receptor beta chain was retrieved from a study of cytomegalovirus exposure and HLA in healthy donors. Study-wide results and caveats: Fewer N-insertions (relative to the approximately 700-donor mean) were reportedly seen in an Asian-associated ancestry cluster in a later analysis. There were several of the most significant clusters that appeared linked to common viral pathogens in a later analysis. In a later analysis, CMV-associated beta chains were mostly HLA-associated, it appeared.

Amplification used 60 Vbeta primers and 13 Jbeta primers. TCRdb's table, derived via immunoSEQ multiplex PCR, lists solely in-frame clones and lacks some. Of around 150,000 clones in the sample, roughly 75% are singletons; the top ten hold around 11%. CDR1 and CDR2 from the germline V gene are MDHEN and SYDVKM. This CDR3 spans 16 amino acids. V was trimmed by 5 bases and J by 2 bases, leaving 17 bases between them. Points on this clone: Antigen: not known.

The V and J genes are TRBV28 and TRBJ2-3; tentative D call: TRBD2 (5 bases). The TCR comes from a young man in good health and CMV-seropositive. What was sequenced was PBMCs. CDR3 in DNA: TGTGCCAGCAGTCTCTTACTCGACGGGGTCACAGATACGCAGTATTTT. Encoded protein: CASSLLLDGVTDTQYF.